These T cell receptor beta chains were read from a single sample in a study of blood T cells in healthy people across ages. TCRdb redid the calling of the 5' RACE reads with MiXCR, one entry per CDR3 protein. The table records 950,000 to 1,200,000 distinct CDR3 sequences, roughly two fifths of them present only once. Sequenced: blood. The source of these receptors is a man aged 18 to 29 in good health. The CDR3 runs from the conserved cysteine through the conserved F or W. A D gene is named only where the DNA matches it firmly. Clone size is shown for a subset of rows, as once, few, many or a class of expanded clone.

-	TRBV19	TRBJ2-7	-	CASRLGTTGTYEQYF	TGTGCCAGCCGGCTCGGGACCACTGGAACCTACGAGCAGTACTTC
-	TRBV21-1	TRBJ1-4	-	CASSKGDRAEWEKLFF	TGTGCCAGCAGCAAAGGGGACAGGGCGGAGTGGGAAAAACTGTTTTTT
-	TRBV4-3	TRBJ1-5	-	CASSQDGVNPQHF	TGCGCCAGCAGCCAAGATGGCGTGAACCCCCAGCATTTT
-	TRBV18	TRBJ1-2	-	CASSPLGGPKTDGYTF	TGTGCCAGCTCACCACTTGGGGGACCCAAGACAGATGGCTACACCTTC
-	TRBV29-1	TRBJ2-3	few	CSVASLVARVATDTQYF	TGCAGCGTTGCTTCTTTGGTTGCTAGAGTAGCGACAGATACGCAGTATTTT
TRBD1	TRBV6-1	TRBJ1-5	-	CASSPLRTGVLLGNQPQHF	TGTGCCAGCAGTCCACTTCGGACAGGGGTGCTTTTGGGCAATCAGCCCCAGCATTTT
-	TRBV6-6	TRBJ2-3	many	CASSLGRGSTDTQYF	TGTGCCAGCAGCTTGGGGCGGGGATCCACAGATACGCAGTATTTT
TRBD2	TRBV4-2	TRBJ2-3	-	CASSHGLAGGLTDTQYF	TGTGCCAGCAGCCATGGACTAGCGGGAGGACTCACAGATACGCAGTATTTT
TRBD1	TRBV7-2	TRBJ1-4	-	CASSETGAANEKLFF	TGTGCCAGCAGCGAAACAGGGGCGGCTAATGAAAAACTGTTTTTT
-	TRBV7-9	TRBJ2-1	few	CASSSGRINEQFF	TGTGCCAGCAGTTCCGGTAGGATAAATGAGCAGTTCTTC
TRBD2	TRBV4-3	TRBJ2-3	-	CVSSQVPSGWADTQYF	TGCGTCAGCAGCCAAGTACCTAGCGGTTGGGCAGATACGCAGTATTTT
TRBD1	TRBV12-3/TRBV12-4	TRBJ1-2	few	CASSLVPGGIDPGYTF	TGTGCCAGCAGTTTAGTCCCAGGGGGCATTGACCCTGGCTACACCTTC
TRBD1	TRBV11-2	TRBJ2-7	many	CASSSPGQGYEQYF	TGTGCCAGCAGCTCACCGGGACAGGGTTACGAGCAGTACTTC
-	TRBV7-2	TRBJ1-4	-	CASTLNRINEKLFF	TGTGCCAGCACTTTGAACAGGATTAATGAAAAACTGTTTTTT
-	TRBV6-6	TRBJ1-1	-	CASSYTVGESEAFF	TGTGCCAGCAGTTATACAGTGGGTGAATCTGAAGCTTTCTTT
-	TRBV9	TRBJ2-1	once	CASSPRRKGVDEQFF	TGTGCCAGCAGCCCAAGACGTAAAGGGGTCGATGAGCAGTTCTTC
-	TRBV24-1	TRBJ2-7	-	CATSNLGITSSYNEQYF	TGTGCCACCAGCAACCTCGGGATTACGAGCTCCTACAATGAGCAGTACTTC